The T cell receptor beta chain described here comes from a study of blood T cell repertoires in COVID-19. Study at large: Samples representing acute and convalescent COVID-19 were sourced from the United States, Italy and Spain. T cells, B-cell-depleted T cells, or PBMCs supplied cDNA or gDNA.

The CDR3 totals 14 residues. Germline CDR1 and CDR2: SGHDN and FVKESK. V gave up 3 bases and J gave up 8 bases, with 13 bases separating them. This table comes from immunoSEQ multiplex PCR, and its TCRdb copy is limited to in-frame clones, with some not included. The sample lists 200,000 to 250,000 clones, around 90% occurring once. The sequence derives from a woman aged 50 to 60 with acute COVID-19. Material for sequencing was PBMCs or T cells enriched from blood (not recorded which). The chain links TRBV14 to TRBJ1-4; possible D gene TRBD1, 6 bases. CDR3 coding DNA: TGTGCCAGCAGCCACTACAGGGAGAAGGAAAAACTGTTTTTT. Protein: CASSHYREKEKLFF.